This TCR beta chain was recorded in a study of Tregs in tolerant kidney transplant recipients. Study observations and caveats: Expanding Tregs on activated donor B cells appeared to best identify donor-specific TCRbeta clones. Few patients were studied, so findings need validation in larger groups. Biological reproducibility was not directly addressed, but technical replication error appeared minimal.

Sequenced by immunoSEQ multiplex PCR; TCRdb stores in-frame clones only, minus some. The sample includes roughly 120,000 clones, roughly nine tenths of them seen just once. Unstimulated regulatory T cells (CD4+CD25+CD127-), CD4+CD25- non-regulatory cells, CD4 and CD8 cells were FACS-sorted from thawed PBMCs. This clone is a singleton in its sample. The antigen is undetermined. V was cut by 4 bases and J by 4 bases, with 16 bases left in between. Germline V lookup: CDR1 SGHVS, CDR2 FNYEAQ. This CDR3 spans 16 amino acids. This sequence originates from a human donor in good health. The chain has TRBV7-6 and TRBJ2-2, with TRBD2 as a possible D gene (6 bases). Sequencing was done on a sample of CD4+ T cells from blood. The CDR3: CASSSRGRVGTGELFF. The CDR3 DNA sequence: TGTGCCAGCAGCTCGCGGGGCAGGGTTGGCACCGGGGAGCTGTTTTTT. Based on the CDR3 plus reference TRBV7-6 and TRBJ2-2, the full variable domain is GAGVSQSPRYKVTKRGQDVALRCDPISGHVSLYWYRQALGQGPEFLTYFNYEAQQDKSGLPNDRFSAERPEGSISTLTIQRTEQRDSAMYRCASSSRGRVGTGELFFGEGSRLTVL.